This T cell receptor (beta chain) originates from a study of T cells after yellow fever vaccination. A process of 5'RACE template switching, which added a universal primer site and UMIs, was used to make TCR cDNA. A single record per CDR3 protein comes from TCRdb applying MiXCR to the 5' RACE reads. The repertoire consists of fewer than 350,000 distinct CDR3 sequences, with 3% to 4.5% occurring once and the leading ten covering less than 25%. The CDR3 runs to 13 residues. Trimming stripped 7 bases from V and 2 bases from J, with 11 bases between. From germline, CDR1 is LNHDA and CDR2 SQIVND (reference sequence). Whole-study results and caveats: Reappearance after the booster was observed for most primary-vaccination clones (96% CD4, approximately 90% CD8). Contaminants from the bulk population, in the form of abundant clonotypes, could be found in FACS-sorted repertoires. There was a small share of clonotypes that showed up in both the CD4 and CD8 compartments.

As concerns this clonotype: Its antigen remains unidentified.

This chain uses TRBV19 with TRBJ1-2; D is undetermined. The specimen was PBMCs, collected on the day of the yellow fever booster vaccination. The clonotype was recovered from a man younger than 30 who received the YFV17D yellow fever vaccine. This chain's CDR3 is CASTVLLNYGYTF. CDR3 sequence (DNA): TGTGCCAGTACCGTGTTACTCAACTATGGCTACACCTTC.